Listed below are T cell receptor beta chains from one sample, sequenced in a study of blood T cell repertoires in COVID-19. Assay used: immunoSEQ multiplex PCR; TCRdb lists only in-frame clones, some missing. Here the sample spans more than 350,000 clones, approximately 87% being singletons. The material sequenced was PBMCs or T cells enriched from blood (not recorded which). These receptors all come from a woman aged 50 to 60 who had recovered from COVID-19. Both conserved end residues are part of each CDR3. The D gene is left open where the match is weak. For some rows the clone size is stated as once, few or many, or as a class when expanded; others skip it.

J: TRBJ1-2; D: .; V: TRBV5-8; size: once; length: 14; DNA: TGTGCCAGCAGCTTGGGGACAGAGTCATATGGCTACACCTTC; CDR3: CASSLGTESYGYTF
J: TRBJ1-6; D: .; V: TRBV2; size: .; length: 14; DNA: TGTGCCAGCAGATTACATGACTATAATTCACCCCTCCACTTT; CDR3: CASRLHDYNSPLHF
J: TRBJ1-2; D: TRBD1; V: TRBV28; size: .; length: 12; DNA: TGTGCCAGCAGCTGGACAGGGCCTGGCTACACCTTC; CDR3: CASSWTGPGYTF
J: TRBJ1-5; D: .; V: TRBV6-5; size: once; length: 14; DNA: TGTGCCAGCGAAGGGGGGGGCGGCAATCAGCCCCAGCATTTT; CDR3: CASEGGGGNQPQHF
J: TRBJ2-7; D: .; V: TRBV23-1; size: .; length: 11; DNA: TGCGCCAGCAGTCAACCAGGGGTAAAGTACTTC; CDR3: CASSQPGVKYF
J: TRBJ1-2; D: .; V: TRBV7-9; size: .; length: 16; DNA: TGTGCCAGCAGCCGAGCAGGGATTGTCCGTGACTATGGCTACACCTTC; CDR3: CASSRAGIVRDYGYTF
J: TRBJ1-1; D: TRBD1; V: TRBV6-5; size: .; length: 12; DNA: TGTGCCAGCACCAGGGGACAGGGTAAAGCTTTCTTT; CDR3: CASTRGQGKAFF
J: TRBJ2-7; D: TRBD2; V: TRBV11-2; size: .; length: 14; DNA: TGTGCCAGCAGCTCCCCCCGGGGGGTCTACGAGCAGTACTTC; CDR3: CASSSPRGVYEQYF
J: TRBJ2-1; D: .; V: TRBV12-5; size: .; length: 13; DNA: TGTGCTAGTGGTTTGGGACTAACCAATGAGCAGTTCTTC; CDR3: CASGLGLTNEQFF
J: TRBJ1-5; D: .; V: TRBV6-1; size: few; length: 15; DNA: TGTGCCAGCAGTGAAGCGAGTTATAGCAATCAGCCCCAGCATTTT; CDR3: CASSEASYSNQPQHF
J: TRBJ2-7; D: .; V: TRBV7-2; size: .; length: 13; DNA: TGTGCCAGCAGCTTAAACACCGCCTACGAGCAGTACTTC; CDR3: CASSLNTAYEQYF
J: TRBJ1-2; D: .; V: TRBV19; size: .; length: 13; DNA: TGTGCCAGTAGTTCGTATGCGGGGAATGGCTACACCTTC; CDR3: CASSSYAGNGYTF
J: TRBJ1-1; D: .; V: TRBV5-6; size: few; length: 14; DNA: TGTGCCAGCAGCTTGGAAGCAGGGAACACTGAAGCTTTCTTT; CDR3: CASSLEAGNTEAFF
J: TRBJ1-1; D: .; V: TRBV5-1; size: .; length: 17; DNA: TGCGCCAGCAGCTTGGTTTGGGCAAGCAACATGAACACTGAAGCTTTCTTT; CDR3: CASSLVWASNMNTEAFF
J: TRBJ1-2; D: TRBD1; V: TRBV7-9; size: .; length: 16; DNA: TGTGCCAGCAGCTTAGGCAGGGGGCGCAACGCCTATGGCTACACCTTC; CDR3: CASSLGRGRNAYGYTF
J: TRBJ2-1; D: TRBD2; V: TRBV7-6; size: .; length: 14; DNA: TGTGCCAGCAGCCAGCGGGGGGCGGGCAATGAGCAGTTCTTC; CDR3: CASSQRGAGNEQFF
J: TRBJ1-4; D: .; V: TRBV25-1; size: .; length: 15; DNA: TGTGCCAGCAGTGAATCAACAGCAACTAATGAAAAACTGTTTTTT; CDR3: CASSESTATNEKLFF
J: TRBJ1-3; D: .; V: TRBV2; size: .; length: 14; DNA: TGTGCCAGCAGTGGCGGGAGCTCTGGAAACACCATATATTTT; CDR3: CASSGGSSGNTIYF
J: TRBJ2-1; D: TRBD2; V: TRBV27; size: .; length: 20; DNA: TGTGCCAGCAGTTCCCCGAAACTTATGACTAGCGGGGGGGCTCTAAATGAGCAGTTCTTC; CDR3: CASSSPKLMTSGGALNEQFF
J: TRBJ1-2; D: TRBD1; V: TRBV2; size: .; length: 15; DNA: TGTGCCAGCAGTCCAGGGGGGAGTCCTAACTATGGCTACACCTTC; CDR3: CASSPGGSPNYGYTF
J: TRBJ2-7; D: .; V: TRBV2; size: .; length: 13; DNA: TGTGCCAGTTCGAAGCAGGTGGGCTACGAGCAGTACTTC; CDR3: CASSKQVGYEQYF
J: TRBJ1-5; D: .; V: TRBV30; size: .; length: 15; DNA: TGTGCCTGGAGTGTACGAGGACAGAGCAATCAGCCCCAGCATTTT; CDR3: CAWSVRGQSNQPQHF
J: TRBJ2-1; D: .; V: TRBV5-1; size: .; length: 16; DNA: TGCGCCAGCAGCTTGGCATGGGCAAGCTCCTACAATGAGCAGTTCTTC; CDR3: CASSLAWASSYNEQFF
J: TRBJ1-3; D: TRBD1; V: TRBV5-5; size: .; length: 15; DNA: TGTGCCAGCAGCGCACGGGGGACAGGGATGAACACCATATATTTT; CDR3: CASSARGTGMNTIYF
J: TRBJ2-2; D: TRBD1; V: TRBV29-1; size: .; length: 15; DNA: TGCAGCGTTGAAGATCCGAGGGGGCGAGCCGGGGAGCTGTTTTTT; CDR3: CSVEDPRGRAGELFF
J: TRBJ1-5; D: .; V: TRBV12-3/TRBV12-4; size: .; length: 13; DNA: TGTGCCAGCAGCCCCTCGCGGGATCAGCCCCAGCATTTT; CDR3: CASSPSRDQPQHF
J: TRBJ2-7; D: .; V: TRBV2; size: few; length: 12; DNA: TGTGCCAGCAGTGACAGGGGCGCCATCCAGTACTTC; CDR3: CASSDRGAIQYF
J: TRBJ1-2; D: .; V: TRBV5-1; size: once; length: 13; DNA: TGCGCCAGCAGCTCCCCATCGGACTATGGCTACACCTTC; CDR3: CASSSPSDYGYTF
J: TRBJ1-2; D: .; V: TRBV30; size: .; length: 13; DNA: TGTGCCTGGAGTCTGCAGGGAACCTATGGCTACACCTTC; CDR3: CAWSLQGTYGYTF
J: TRBJ2-5; D: TRBD2; V: TRBV19; size: .; length: 18; DNA: TGTGCCAGTAGCCCTGGGACTAGCGGCGGGTATTTCCAAGAGACCCAGTACTTC; CDR3: CASSPGTSGGYFQETQYF
J: TRBJ1-2; D: .; V: TRBV7-9; size: .; length: 13; DNA: TGTGCCAGCAGCCCGACAGGAGGCTATGGCTACACCTTC; CDR3: CASSPTGGYGYTF
J: TRBJ1-2; D: .; V: TRBV27; size: once; length: 14; DNA: TGTGCCAGCAGTTTATCGTCCCAGGGGCCTGGCTACACCTTC; CDR3: CASSLSSQGPGYTF
J: TRBJ2-5; D: TRBD2; V: TRBV7-6; size: .; length: 15; DNA: TGTGCCAGCAGCAGGACTAGCGGAAATCAAGAGACCCAGTACTTC; CDR3: CASSRTSGNQETQYF
J: TRBJ2-2; D: .; V: TRBV18; size: .; length: 15; DNA: TGTGCCAGCTCACCGAAACTAGAGTTCACCGGGGAGCTGTTTTTT; CDR3: CASSPKLEFTGELFF
J: TRBJ1-2; D: TRBD1; V: TRBV11-2; size: .; length: 14; DNA: TGTGCCAGCAGCTTTTCAGGGGGTACTGGTGGCTACACCTTC; CDR3: CASSFSGGTGGYTF
J: TRBJ2-2; D: TRBD1; V: TRBV29-1; size: .; length: 15; DNA: TGCAGCGTTGCTGGACAGGGGAGTAACACCGGGGAGCTGTTTTTT; CDR3: CSVAGQGSNTGELFF
J: TRBJ1-1; D: TRBD1; V: TRBV6-1; size: .; length: 16; DNA: TGTGCCAGCAGTGAAATGACAGGGACCCCGAACACTGAAGCTTTCTTT; CDR3: CASSEMTGTPNTEAFF
J: TRBJ2-1; D: .; V: TRBV5-1; size: once; length: 16; DNA: TGCGCCAGCAGCGAGCAGGGAAAGGGCCTATACAATGAGCAGTTCTTC; CDR3: CASSEQGKGLYNEQFF
J: TRBJ2-2; D: .; V: TRBV18; size: .; length: 12; DNA: TGTGCCAGCTCACCGCGAGGGGGGGAGCTGTTTTTT; CDR3: CASSPRGGELFF
J: TRBJ1-1; D: .; V: TRBV28; size: .; length: 15; DNA: TGTGCCAGCAGTCCTATGGGCAGGGCTGACACTGAAGCTTTCTTT; CDR3: CASSPMGRADTEAFF
J: TRBJ1-2; D: .; V: TRBV19; size: .; length: 18; DNA: TGTGCCAGTAGTGACCCTGGACCGGTTGGGGGACTTTGGAATGGCTACACCTTC; CDR3: CASSDPGPVGGLWNGYTF